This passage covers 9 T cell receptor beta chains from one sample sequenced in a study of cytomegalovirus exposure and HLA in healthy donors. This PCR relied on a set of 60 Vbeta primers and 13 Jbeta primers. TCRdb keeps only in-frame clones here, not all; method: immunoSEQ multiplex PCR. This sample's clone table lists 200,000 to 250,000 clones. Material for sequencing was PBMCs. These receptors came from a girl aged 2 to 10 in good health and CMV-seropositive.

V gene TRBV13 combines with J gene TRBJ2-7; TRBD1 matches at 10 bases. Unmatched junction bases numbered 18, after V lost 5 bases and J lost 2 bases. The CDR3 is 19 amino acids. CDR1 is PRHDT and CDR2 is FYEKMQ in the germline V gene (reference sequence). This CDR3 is CASSRGGQGRGRAPYEQYF. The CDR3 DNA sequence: TGTGCCAGCAGCCGGGGGGGACAGGGGCGGGGGCGGGCCCCCTACGAGCAGTACTTC.

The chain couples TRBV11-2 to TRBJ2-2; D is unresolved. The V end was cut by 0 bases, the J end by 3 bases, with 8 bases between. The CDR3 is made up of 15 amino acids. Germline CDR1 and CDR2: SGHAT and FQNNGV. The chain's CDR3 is CASSLESSYTGELFF. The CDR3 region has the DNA TGTGCCAGCAGCTTAGAGTCCAGTTACACCGGGGAGCTGTTTTTT. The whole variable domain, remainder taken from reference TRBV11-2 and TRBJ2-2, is EAGVAQSPRYKIIEKRQSVAFWCNPISGHATLYWYQQILGQGPKLLIQFQNNGVVDDSQLPKDRFSAERLKGVDSTLKIQPAKLEDSAVYLCASSLESSYTGELFFGEGSRLTVL.

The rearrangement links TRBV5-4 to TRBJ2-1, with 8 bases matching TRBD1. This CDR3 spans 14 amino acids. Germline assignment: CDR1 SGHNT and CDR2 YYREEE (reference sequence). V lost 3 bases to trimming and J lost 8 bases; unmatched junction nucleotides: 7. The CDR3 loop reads CASSYTLTGDEQFF. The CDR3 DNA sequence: TGTGCCAGCAGCTATACTCTGACAGGGGATGAGCAGTTCTTC.

The CDR3: CASSPGREGAEAFF. The CDR3 DNA sequence: TGCGCCAGCAGCCCGGGGAGGGAGGGCGCTGAAGCTTTCTTT. This chain uses TRBV5-1 with TRBJ1-1; no definite D call. V was trimmed by 4 bases and J by 6 bases, leaving 16 bases between them. Germline assignment: CDR1 SGHRS and CDR2 YFSETQ. The length of the CDR3 is 14 residues.

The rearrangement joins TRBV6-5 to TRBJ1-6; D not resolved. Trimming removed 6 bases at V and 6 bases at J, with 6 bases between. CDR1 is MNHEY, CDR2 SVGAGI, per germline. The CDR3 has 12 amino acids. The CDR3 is CASSELNSPLHF. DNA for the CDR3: TGTGCCAGCAGCGAACTTAATTCACCCCTCCACTTT.

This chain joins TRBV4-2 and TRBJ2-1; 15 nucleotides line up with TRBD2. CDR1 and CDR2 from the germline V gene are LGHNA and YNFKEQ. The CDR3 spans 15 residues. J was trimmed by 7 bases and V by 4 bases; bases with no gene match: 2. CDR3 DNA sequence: TGTGCCAGCAGCCTTGGACTAGCGGGAGGGAATGAGCAGTTCTTC. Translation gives CASSLGLAGGNEQFF.

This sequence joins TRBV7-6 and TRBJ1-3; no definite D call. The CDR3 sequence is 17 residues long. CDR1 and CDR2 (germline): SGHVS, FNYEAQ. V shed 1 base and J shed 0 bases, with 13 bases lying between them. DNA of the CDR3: TGTGCCAGCAGCTTAGAAACCCAAGCAAGCTCTGGAAACACCATATATTTT. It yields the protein CASSLETQASSGNTIYF.

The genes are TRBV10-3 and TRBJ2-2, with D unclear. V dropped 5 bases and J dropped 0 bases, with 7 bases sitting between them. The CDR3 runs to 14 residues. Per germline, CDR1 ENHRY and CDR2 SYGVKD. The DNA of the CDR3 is TGTGCCATCAGTCCGAACTCGAACACCGGGGAGCTGTTTTTT. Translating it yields CAISPNSNTGELFF.

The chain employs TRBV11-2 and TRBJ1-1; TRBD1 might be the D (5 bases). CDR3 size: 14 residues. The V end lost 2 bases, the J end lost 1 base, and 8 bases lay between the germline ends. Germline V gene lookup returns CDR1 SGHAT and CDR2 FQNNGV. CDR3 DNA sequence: TGTGCCAGCAGCTTAATGGGGCAGAACACTGAAGCTTTCTTT. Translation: CASSLMGQNTEAFF.